This record looks at one T cell receptor (beta chain) sequence and its context. Its antigen is still unknown. Libraries were prepared by immunoSEQ multiplex PCR; TCRdb keeps only in-frame clonotypes and omits some of them. In the table there are some 130,000 clones, 90% to 95% of which are singletons. This sample is part of a study of T cell responses to AZD1222 COVID-19 vaccine. Findings and caveats of the study: Two doses of AZD1222 preceded a rise in Spike-specific TCR breadth and depth.

Germline V gene lookup returns CDR1 MNHEY and CDR2 SVGAGI. Trimming pared 7 bases from V and 1 base from J, leaving 11 bases between. The CDR3 covers 13 residues. V and J are TRBV6-5 and TRBJ2-7; D gene uncertain. Sample: peripheral blood, taken 28 days after the second AZD1222 dose. The source is an adult who received the AZD1222 COVID-19 vaccine. The CDR3 nucleotides read TGTGCCAGCAAGGTTGGGCAGTCCTACGAGCAGTACTTC. Amino acids: CASKVGQSYEQYF.